Listed below are T cell receptor beta chains from one sample, sequenced in a study of shared clonotypes between healthy human individuals. TCRdb keeps only in-frame clones here, not all; method: immunoSEQ multiplex PCR. Of 2 million to 3 million clones in the sample, 80% to 95% are singletons; the top ten hold around 0.37%. Material for sequencing was naive CD4+ T cells from PBMCs. These receptors came from a man between 18 and 35 years old in good health. Some clones in this sample may be carry-over from other donors' samples. CDR3s include the opening cysteine and the closing phenylalanine or tryptophan. Fields, in order: V gene, D gene, J gene, clone size, CDR3 DNA, CDR3 protein. A D gene is named only where the DNA matches it firmly. The size of a clone is reported for some rows only, either as once, few or many, or as a class for expanded clones.

v_call: TRBV28
d_call: -
j_call: TRBJ1-6
clone_size: -
cdr3_nt: TGTGCCAGCAGTTTACCCGGACAGTTGGGTTCACCCCTCCACTTT
cdr3_aa: CASSLPGQLGSPLHF

v_call: TRBV7-9
d_call: TRBD2
j_call: TRBJ2-5
clone_size: -
cdr3_nt: TGTGCCAGCAGCCATCAACGGCTTACTAGCGGGGATCGAGAGACCCAGTACTTC
cdr3_aa: CASSHQRLTSGDRETQYF

v_call: TRBV6-5
d_call: -
j_call: TRBJ1-3
clone_size: once
cdr3_nt: TGTGCCAGCAGTTCAGGGGTGGGCGGAAACACCATATATTTT
cdr3_aa: CASSSGVGGNTIYF

v_call: TRBV5-6
d_call: -
j_call: TRBJ2-1
clone_size: -
cdr3_nt: TGTGCCAGCAGCTTGTTCGGGGGAGGTGAGCAGTTCTTC
cdr3_aa: CASSLFGGGEQFF

v_call: TRBV2
d_call: -
j_call: TRBJ2-1
clone_size: -
cdr3_nt: TGTGCCAGCAGGCCCGGAGGGGCCTACAATGAGCAGTTCTTC
cdr3_aa: CASRPGGAYNEQFF

v_call: TRBV10-3
d_call: -
j_call: TRBJ2-7
clone_size: -
cdr3_nt: TGTGCCATCTCGCTAGGGAAGTACGAGCAGTACTTC
cdr3_aa: CAISLGKYEQYF

v_call: TRBV9
d_call: -
j_call: TRBJ2-5
clone_size: -
cdr3_nt: TGTGCCAGCAGCGGGACAGTCCAAGAGACCCAGTACTTC
cdr3_aa: CASSGTVQETQYF

v_call: TRBV5-1
d_call: TRBD1
j_call: TRBJ1-2
clone_size: -
cdr3_nt: TGCGCCAGCAGCTTGGCCTCCTCGGGACAGGGGGCGGTGAGGACTGGCTACACCTTC
cdr3_aa: CASSLASSGQGAVRTGYTF

v_call: TRBV2
d_call: -
j_call: TRBJ2-7
clone_size: -
cdr3_nt: TGTGCCAGCAGAACTACTGGGGGGCAGGGGCAGTACTTC
cdr3_aa: CASRTTGGQGQYF

v_call: TRBV27
d_call: -
j_call: TRBJ1-2
clone_size: -
cdr3_nt: TGTGCCAGCAGTGCGACCGGGTCTTATGGCTACACCTTC
cdr3_aa: CASSATGSYGYTF

v_call: TRBV30
d_call: -
j_call: TRBJ1-2
clone_size: -
cdr3_nt: TGTGCCTGGACAGAGGCAAATATTTATGGCTACACCTTC
cdr3_aa: CAWTEANIYGYTF

v_call: TRBV20-1
d_call: -
j_call: TRBJ2-1
clone_size: -
cdr3_nt: TGCAGTGCTAGCAGGGGTGAGCAGTTCTTC
cdr3_aa: CSASRGEQFF

v_call: TRBV7-3
d_call: -
j_call: TRBJ2-3
clone_size: -
cdr3_nt: TGTGCCAGCGGTCTCGGGAGATCCCCAGATACGCAGTATTTT
cdr3_aa: CASGLGRSPDTQYF

v_call: TRBV2
d_call: -
j_call: TRBJ1-1
clone_size: -
cdr3_nt: TGTGCCAGCAGTGACGCTATCGGGTTGTGGGACACTGAAGCTTTCTTT
cdr3_aa: CASSDAIGLWDTEAFF

v_call: TRBV4-2
d_call: -
j_call: TRBJ1-1
clone_size: -
cdr3_nt: TGTGCCAGCAGCCAAGACGGGGTTCAAGCTTTCTTT
cdr3_aa: CASSQDGVQAFF

v_call: TRBV28
d_call: -
j_call: TRBJ1-5
clone_size: -
cdr3_nt: TGTGCCAGCAGTTTGGCACGGCAGCCCCAGCATTTT
cdr3_aa: CASSLARQPQHF

v_call: TRBV9
d_call: -
j_call: TRBJ2-2
clone_size: -
cdr3_nt: TGTGCCAGCAGCGGGGACGGGGCTAGCATGAGACTGAACACCGGGGAGCTGTTTTTT
cdr3_aa: CASSGDGASMRLNTGELFF

v_call: TRBV5-1
d_call: -
j_call: TRBJ1-5
clone_size: -
cdr3_nt: TGCGCCAGCAGCTTGGGCGGATATAGCAATCAGCCCCAGCATTTT
cdr3_aa: CASSLGGYSNQPQHF

v_call: TRBV5-4
d_call: TRBD1
j_call: TRBJ2-5
clone_size: -
cdr3_nt: TGTGCCAGCAGCTTCGGGACAGGGGGTATGGAGACCCAGTACTTC
cdr3_aa: CASSFGTGGMETQYF

v_call: TRBV25-1
d_call: -
j_call: TRBJ2-5
clone_size: -
cdr3_nt: TGTGCCAGCAGTGTCTTCGCGGTCCAAGAGACCCAGTACTTC
cdr3_aa: CASSVFAVQETQYF

v_call: TRBV4-3
d_call: -
j_call: TRBJ2-2
clone_size: -
cdr3_nt: TGCGCCAGCAGCCGGAAGGCCGCCGGGGAGCTGTTTTTT
cdr3_aa: CASSRKAAGELFF

v_call: TRBV10-1
d_call: TRBD2
j_call: TRBJ2-3
clone_size: -
cdr3_nt: TGCGCCAGCAGTGGAGGACTAGCGGGAGCGGGGAATACGCAGTATTTT
cdr3_aa: CASSGGLAGAGNTQYF

v_call: TRBV15
d_call: -
j_call: TRBJ1-3
clone_size: -
cdr3_nt: TGTGCCACCAGCCCAGGACAGATCGAAAACACCATATATTTT
cdr3_aa: CATSPGQIENTIYF

v_call: TRBV5-4
d_call: TRBD2
j_call: TRBJ2-1
clone_size: few
cdr3_nt: TGTGCCAGCAGCAGGGACTACAGCAGACACAATGAGCAGTTCTTC
cdr3_aa: CASSRDYSRHNEQFF

v_call: TRBV6-1
d_call: TRBD2
j_call: TRBJ2-5
clone_size: -
cdr3_nt: TGTGCCAGCAGTGAGCAACGGGGGGTTTACGAGACCCAGTACTTC
cdr3_aa: CASSEQRGVYETQYF

v_call: TRBV18
d_call: -
j_call: TRBJ2-7
clone_size: -
cdr3_nt: TGTGCCAGCTCACTATCCGGGACGGAAAGCTACGAGCAGTACTTC
cdr3_aa: CASSLSGTESYEQYF

v_call: TRBV7-2
d_call: -
j_call: TRBJ1-1
clone_size: once
cdr3_nt: TGTGCCAGCAGCCGGACGGACACTGAAGCTTTCTTT
cdr3_aa: CASSRTDTEAFF

v_call: TRBV7-9
d_call: -
j_call: TRBJ1-1
clone_size: few
cdr3_nt: TGTGCCACCCGTGGGCAGGGCGTCACTGAAGCTTTCTTT
cdr3_aa: CATRGQGVTEAFF

v_call: TRBV6-6
d_call: TRBD1
j_call: TRBJ1-4
clone_size: once
cdr3_nt: TGTGCCAGCAGCCGAGACAGGGGACTAGGAGAAAAACTGTTTTTT
cdr3_aa: CASSRDRGLGEKLFF

v_call: TRBV5-1
d_call: -
j_call: TRBJ2-3
clone_size: -
cdr3_nt: TGCGCCAGCAGCCCGCCCGGGGATACGCAGTATTTT
cdr3_aa: CASSPPGDTQYF

v_call: TRBV2
d_call: -
j_call: TRBJ2-1
clone_size: -
cdr3_nt: TGTGCCAGCAGTGAACGGCGAAGCTCCTACAATGAGCAGTTCTTC
cdr3_aa: CASSERRSSYNEQFF

v_call: TRBV7-2
d_call: -
j_call: TRBJ1-5
clone_size: few
cdr3_nt: TGTGCCAGCAGCCCGAGCCTGGGCCAGCCCCAGCATTTT
cdr3_aa: CASSPSLGQPQHF

v_call: TRBV6-6
d_call: TRBD1
j_call: TRBJ1-1
clone_size: once
cdr3_nt: TGTGCCAGCAGTTCACAGGGGGCGAACACTGAAGCTTTCTTT
cdr3_aa: CASSSQGANTEAFF

v_call: TRBV9
d_call: -
j_call: TRBJ1-2
clone_size: -
cdr3_nt: TGTGCCAGCAGCGTAACGTCCCGGGACCGGGGCTACACCTTC
cdr3_aa: CASSVTSRDRGYTF

v_call: TRBV6-1
d_call: -
j_call: TRBJ2-7
clone_size: -
cdr3_nt: TGTGCCAGCAGTTATGGCGGAGTTCGGAACGAGCAGTACTTC
cdr3_aa: CASSYGGVRNEQYF

v_call: TRBV9
d_call: TRBD2
j_call: TRBJ2-1
clone_size: -
cdr3_nt: TGTGCCGCTTACCTAGCGGGAGGAGAAAATGAGCAGTTCTTC
cdr3_aa: CAAYLAGGENEQFF

v_call: TRBV7-2
d_call: -
j_call: TRBJ2-1
clone_size: -
cdr3_nt: TGTGCCAGCAGCCATACAAGGCAGGATGAGCAGTTCTTC
cdr3_aa: CASSHTRQDEQFF

v_call: TRBV15
d_call: -
j_call: TRBJ2-3
clone_size: -
cdr3_nt: TGTGCCACCAGCAGAGATGGGGTAGGAGGGGGAGATACGCAGTATTTT
cdr3_aa: CATSRDGVGGGDTQYF

v_call: TRBV28
d_call: TRBD1
j_call: TRBJ1-1
clone_size: -
cdr3_nt: TGTGCCAGCAGACTGGGGACAGGATCCACTGAAGCTTTCTTT
cdr3_aa: CASRLGTGSTEAFF

v_call: TRBV7-9
d_call: -
j_call: TRBJ2-6
clone_size: -
cdr3_nt: TGTGCCAGCAGCAAGGGACCGCCGATTACTATCAACGTCCTGACTTTC
cdr3_aa: CASSKGPPITINVLTF